The 12 T cell receptor beta chains below come from one sample, sequenced in a study of blood T cells in healthy people across ages. A J-beta primer mix and a sample-barcoded 5' primer were used in a second PCR of roughly 6 to 11 cycles. TCRdb analysed the 5' RACE reads with MiXCR anew, one entry per CDR3 protein. The data contain 800,000 to 950,000 distinct CDR3 sequences, 40% to 60% of them singletons. The sample taken for sequencing was blood. Receptors originate from a young man in good health.

The V and J genes are TRBV20-1 and TRBJ1-1, with D unresolved. CDR1 DFQATT and CDR2 SNEGSKA come from the germline V gene (reference sequence). This CDR3 comprises 15 residues. V lost 3 bases and J 2 bases, leaving 16 bases between the germline ends. The CDR3 nucleotides are TGCAGTGCTAGGCCGCCGGGGATCCCCAACACTGAAGCTTTCTTT. Amino acid sequence: CSARPPGIPNTEAFF.

The J gene is TRBJ1-5, the V gene TRBV3-1; a possible D gene is TRBD1 (5 bases). The CDR3 covers 13 residues. Per the germline V gene, CDR1 is LGHDT and CDR2 is YNNKEL (reference sequence). Deletions cut 3 bases from V and 5 bases from J, with 8 bases between. CDR3 nucleotides: TGTGCCAGCAGCCAGGGGGATTATCAGCCCCAGCATTTT. It yields the protein CASSQGDYQPQHF.

J is TRBJ1-1 and V is TRBV2; no firm D call. This CDR3 comprises 12 residues. Trimming pared 6 bases from V and 9 bases from J, leaving 14 bases between. CDR1 is SNHLY, CDR2 FYNNEI, per germline. In nucleotides, the CDR3 is TGTGCCAGCAGAGCGACCGACGCCCAAGCTTTCTTT. Its protein product is CASRATDAQAFF.

This clonotype was seen many times. The chain is built from TRBV4-1 and TRBJ1-1, with D possibly being TRBD1 (6 bases). Trimming removed 1 base at V and 7 bases at J, with 13 bases between. Germline-derived CDR1 and CDR2 are MGHRA and YSYEKL. The CDR3 spans 14 residues. The DNA for the CDR3 is TGCGCCAGCAGCCAAGGTCCCAGGGGATGTGAAGCTTTCTTT. Translation: CASSQGPRGCEAFF.

The V gene is TRBV20-1, the J gene TRBJ1-1; maybe TRBD1 (6 bases). The CDR3 has 12 amino acids. With 3 bases removed from V and 11 bases from J, the gap between germline ends came to 16 bases. CDR1 is DFQATT and CDR2 is SNEGSKA in the germline V gene (reference sequence). The CDR3 spells CSARHRDVVAFF. The CDR3 DNA reads TGCAGTGCTAGGCACAGGGATGTGGTGGCTTTCTTT.

The gene calls are TRBV11-2 and TRBJ2-1, with 9 nucleotides matching TRBD2. Looked up from germline, CDR1 is SGHAT and CDR2 is FQNNGV. V shed 0 bases and J 9 bases; nucleotides not matched to a gene: 6. The CDR3 extends over 15 amino acids. CDR3 residues: CASSLERAGGGEQFF. CDR3 sequence (DNA): TGTGCCAGCAGCTTAGAACGAGCGGGGGGCGGTGAGCAGTTCTTC. Looking up the rest from reference TRBV11-2 and TRBJ2-1 gives the full variable domain: EAGVAQSPRYKIIEKRQSVAFWCNPISGHATLYWYQQILGQGPKLLIQFQNNGVVDDSQLPKDRFSAERLKGVDSTLKIQPAKLEDSAVYLCASSLERAGGGEQFFGPGTRLTVL.

The J gene is TRBJ1-1, the V gene TRBV30; D gene uncertain. This CDR3 is built from 15 residues. Germline-derived CDR1 and CDR2 are GTSNPN and SVGIG (reference sequence). The V end was cut by 0 bases, the J end by 7 bases, with 18 bases between. The CDR3 loop reads CAWSVLGSEGDEAFF. CDR3 bases: TGTGCCTGGAGTGTACTTGGGTCGGAAGGTGATGAAGCTTTCTTT.

This clonotype was picked up a small number of times. This chain links TRBV7-6 with TRBJ1-4; perhaps TRBD1 as D (5 bases). In germline, CDR1 is SGHVS, CDR2 FNYEAQ. The V end was cut by 0 bases, the J end by 5 bases, with 10 bases between. The CDR3 has 15 amino acids. This CDR3 is CASSLAGGVNEKLFF. In DNA form, the CDR3 reads TGTGCCAGCAGCTTAGCGGGGGGGGTGAATGAAAAACTGTTTTTT.

The V call is TRBV28, the J call TRBJ1-2; 8 nucleotides match TRBD1. J gave up 4 bases and V 6 bases, and 10 bases lay outside the gene matches. Germline CDR1 MDHEN, CDR2 SYDVKM. The CDR3 sequence is 15 residues long. CDR3 in amino acids: CASRRQGRGSYGYTF. CDR3 DNA: TGTGCCAGCAGGAGACAGGGGCGCGGATCCTATGGCTACACCTTC.

The gene calls are TRBV7-2 and TRBJ2-1; 10 bases fit TRBD2. Germline CDR1 and CDR2: SGHTA and FQGNSA. J was trimmed by 10 bases and V by 1 base; bases with no gene match: 4. The CDR3 is made up of 14 amino acids. The CDR3 DNA follows: TGTGCCAGCAGCTTAGAAGCGGGAGGGGTCGAGCAGTTCTTC. This encodes CASSLEAGGVEQFF. Full variable domain (outside the CDR3, taken from reference TRBV7-2 and TRBJ2-1): GAGVSQSPSNKVTEKGKDVELRCDPISGHTALYWYRQSLGQGLEFLIYFQGNSAPDKSGLPSDRFSAERTGGSVSTLTIQRTQQEDSAVYLCASSLEAGGVEQFFGPGTRLTVL.

This sequence joins TRBV29-1 and TRBJ2-5, with 9 bases aligning to TRBD1. V was clipped by 6 bases and J by 6 bases; unmatched bases: 5. This CDR3 spans 12 amino acids. CDR1 is SQVTM, CDR2 ANQGSEA, per germline. DNA for the CDR3: TGCAGCGTGATGGGACAGGGACAGACCCAGTACTTC. Translating gives CSVMGQGQTQYF.

This clonotype was counted only a few times. The chain combines TRBV7-2 with TRBJ2-7; TRBD1 or TRBD2 may be the D gene (5 bases each). The J call may be incorrect, as the DNA end agrees better with TRBJ2-5. CDR1 and CDR2 (germline): SGHTA, FQGNSA. The CDR3 has 14 amino acids. Here the CDR3 DNA reads TGTGCCAGCAGCTTACTAGCCAGGGCTCAGACCCAGTACTTC. It encodes CASSLLARAQTQYF.